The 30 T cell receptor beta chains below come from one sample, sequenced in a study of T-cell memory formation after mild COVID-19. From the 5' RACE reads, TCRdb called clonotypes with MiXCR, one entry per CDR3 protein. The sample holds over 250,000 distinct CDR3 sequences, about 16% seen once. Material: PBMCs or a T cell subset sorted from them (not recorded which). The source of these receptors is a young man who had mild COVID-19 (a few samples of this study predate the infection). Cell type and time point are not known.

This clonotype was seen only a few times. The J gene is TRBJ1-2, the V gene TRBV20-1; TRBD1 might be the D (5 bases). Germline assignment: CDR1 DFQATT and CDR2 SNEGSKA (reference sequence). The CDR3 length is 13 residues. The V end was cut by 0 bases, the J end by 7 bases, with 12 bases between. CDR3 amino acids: CSARDDIRAGYTF. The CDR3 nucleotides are TGCAGTGCTAGAGATGATATCAGGGCTGGCTACACCTTC.

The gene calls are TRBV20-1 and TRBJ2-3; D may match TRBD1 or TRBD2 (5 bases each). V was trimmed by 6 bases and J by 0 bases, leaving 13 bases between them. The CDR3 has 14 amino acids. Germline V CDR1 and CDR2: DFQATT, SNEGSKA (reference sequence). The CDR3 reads CSAPNGASTDTQYF. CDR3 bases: TGCAGTGCACCGAACGGGGCTAGCACAGATACGCAGTATTTT.

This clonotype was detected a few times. CDR3 residues: CASSLSYGAGTEAFF. CDR3 nucleotide sequence: TGTGCCAGCAGCTTATCATACGGGGCGGGTACTGAAGCTTTCTTT. The V and J genes are TRBV7-9 and TRBJ1-1; D possibly corresponds to TRBD1 (5 bases). V lost 2 bases to trimming and J lost 5 bases, with 15 bases between them. Germline-derived CDR1 and CDR2 are SEHNR and FQNEAQ (reference sequence). The CDR3 length is 15 residues.

The CDR3 nucleotides are TGTGCCAGCAGCTTAGCTGGGCAGTCTAGCACAGATACGCAGTATTTT. Encoded protein: CASSLAGQSSTDTQYF. The V call is TRBV7-9, the J call TRBJ2-3; no clear D. Trimming removed 0 bases from V and 0 bases from J, with 10 bases in between. CDR1 is SEHNR, CDR2 FQNEAQ, per germline (reference sequence). CDR3 size: 16 residues.

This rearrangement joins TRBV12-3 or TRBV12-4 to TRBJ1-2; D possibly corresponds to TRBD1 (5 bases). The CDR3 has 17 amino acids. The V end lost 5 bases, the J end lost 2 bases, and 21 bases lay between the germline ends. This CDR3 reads CASSPRVAGISNYGYTF. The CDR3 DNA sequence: TGTGCCAGCAGTCCTAGAGTCGCAGGGATTTCGAACTATGGCTACACCTTC.

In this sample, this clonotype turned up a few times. The CDR3 DNA reads as TGTGCCAGCCGAAACAGGTTTGGGGACTACGAGCAGTACGTC. Translation gives CASRNRFGDYEQYV. The chain uses TRBV27 and TRBJ2-7; maybe TRBD1 (5 bases). The CDR3 runs to 14 residues. Trimming removed 8 bases at V and 3 bases at J, with 17 bases between. Germline V gene sequence: CDR1 MNHEY, CDR2 SMNVEV (reference sequence).

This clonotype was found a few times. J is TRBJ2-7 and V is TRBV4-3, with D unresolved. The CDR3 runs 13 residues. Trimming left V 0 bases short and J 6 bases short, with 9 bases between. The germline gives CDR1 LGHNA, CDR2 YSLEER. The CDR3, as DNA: TGCGCCAGCAGCCAAGAACCCAGCGCCGAGCAGTACTTC. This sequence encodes CASSQEPSAEQYF.

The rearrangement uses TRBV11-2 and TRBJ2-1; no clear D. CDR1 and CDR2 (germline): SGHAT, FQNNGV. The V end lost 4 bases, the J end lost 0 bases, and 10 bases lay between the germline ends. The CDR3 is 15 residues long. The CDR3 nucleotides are TGTGCCAGCAGCTCCTCGTCGAGCTCCTACAATGAGCAGTTCTTC. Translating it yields CASSSSSSSYNEQFF.

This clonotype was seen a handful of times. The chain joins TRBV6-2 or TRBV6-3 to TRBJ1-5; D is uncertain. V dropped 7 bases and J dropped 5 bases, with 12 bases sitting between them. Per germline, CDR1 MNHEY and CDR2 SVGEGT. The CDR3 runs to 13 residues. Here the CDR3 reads CASNPTGHQPQHF. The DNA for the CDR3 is TGTGCCAGCAACCCGACCGGGCATCAGCCCCAGCATTTT.

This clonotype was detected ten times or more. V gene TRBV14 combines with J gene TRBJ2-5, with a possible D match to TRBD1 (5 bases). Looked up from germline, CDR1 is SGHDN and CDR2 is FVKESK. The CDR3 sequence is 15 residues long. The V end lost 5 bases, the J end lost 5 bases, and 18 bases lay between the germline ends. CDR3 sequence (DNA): TGTGCCAGCAGCTTCCAGGACAAGCGCTCTGAGACCCAGTACTTC. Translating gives CASSFQDKRSETQYF.

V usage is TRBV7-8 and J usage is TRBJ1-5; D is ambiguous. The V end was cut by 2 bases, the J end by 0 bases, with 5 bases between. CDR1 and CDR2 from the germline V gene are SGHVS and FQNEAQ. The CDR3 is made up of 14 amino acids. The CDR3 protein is CASSLHGSNQPQHF. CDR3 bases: TGTGCCAGCAGCTTACACGGTAGCAATCAGCCCCAGCATTTT.

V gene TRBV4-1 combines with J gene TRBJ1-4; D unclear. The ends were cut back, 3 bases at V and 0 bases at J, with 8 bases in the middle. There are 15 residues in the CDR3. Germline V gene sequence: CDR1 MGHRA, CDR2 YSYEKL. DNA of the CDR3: TGCGCCAGCAGCCATTTCACGTCAACTAATGAAAAACTGTTTTTT. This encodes CASSHFTSTNEKLFF.

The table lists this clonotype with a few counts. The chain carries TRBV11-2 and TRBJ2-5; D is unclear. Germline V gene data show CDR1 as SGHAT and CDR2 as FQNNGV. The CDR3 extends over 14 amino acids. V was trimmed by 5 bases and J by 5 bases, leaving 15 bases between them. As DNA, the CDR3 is TGTGCCAGCAGCCCCTCCCAGGACCTGGAGACCCAGTACTTC. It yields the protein CASSPSQDLETQYF.

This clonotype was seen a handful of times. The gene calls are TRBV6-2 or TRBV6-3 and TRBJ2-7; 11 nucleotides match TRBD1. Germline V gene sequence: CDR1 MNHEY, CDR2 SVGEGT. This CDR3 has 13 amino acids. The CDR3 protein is CASRPDRGPPIDV. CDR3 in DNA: TGTGCCAGCAGACCGGACAGGGGGCCCCCCATCGACGTC.

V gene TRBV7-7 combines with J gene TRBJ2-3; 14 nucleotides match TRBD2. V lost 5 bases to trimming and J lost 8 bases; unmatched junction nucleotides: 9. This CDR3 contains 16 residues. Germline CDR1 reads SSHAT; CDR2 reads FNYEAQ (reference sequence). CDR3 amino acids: CASSPRLAGGLGTQYF. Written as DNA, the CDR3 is TGTGCCAGCAGCCCCAGACTAGCGGGAGGGCTGGGTACGCAGTATTTT.

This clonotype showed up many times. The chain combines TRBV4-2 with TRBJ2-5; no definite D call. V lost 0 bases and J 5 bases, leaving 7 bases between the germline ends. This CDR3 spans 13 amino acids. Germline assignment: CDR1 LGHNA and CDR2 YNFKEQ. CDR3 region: CASSQDDGETQYF. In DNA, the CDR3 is TGTGCCAGCAGCCAAGACGACGGTGAGACCCAGTACTTC.

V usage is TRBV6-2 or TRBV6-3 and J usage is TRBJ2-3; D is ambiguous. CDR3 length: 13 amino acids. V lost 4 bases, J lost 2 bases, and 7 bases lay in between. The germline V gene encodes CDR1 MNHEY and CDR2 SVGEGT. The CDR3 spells CASSFSPTDTQYF. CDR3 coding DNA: TGTGCCAGCAGTTTTTCCCCCACAGATACGCAGTATTTT.

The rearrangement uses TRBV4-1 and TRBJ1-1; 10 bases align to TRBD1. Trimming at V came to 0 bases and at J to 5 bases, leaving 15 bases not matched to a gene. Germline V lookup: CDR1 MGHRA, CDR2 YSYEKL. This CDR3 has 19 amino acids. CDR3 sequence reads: CASSQEGQGPLRAGTEAFF. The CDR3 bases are TGCGCCAGCAGCCAAGAGGGACAGGGGCCCTTGCGCGCTGGTACTGAAGCTTTCTTT.

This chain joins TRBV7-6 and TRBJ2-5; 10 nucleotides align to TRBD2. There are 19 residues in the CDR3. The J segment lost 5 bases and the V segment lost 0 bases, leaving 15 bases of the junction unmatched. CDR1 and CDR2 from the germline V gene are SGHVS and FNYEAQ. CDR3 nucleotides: TGTGCCAGCAGCTTAGCGGGTGCAGGGCAGCGGGGGGGCCGTGAGACCCAGTACTTC. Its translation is CASSLAGAGQRGGRETQYF.

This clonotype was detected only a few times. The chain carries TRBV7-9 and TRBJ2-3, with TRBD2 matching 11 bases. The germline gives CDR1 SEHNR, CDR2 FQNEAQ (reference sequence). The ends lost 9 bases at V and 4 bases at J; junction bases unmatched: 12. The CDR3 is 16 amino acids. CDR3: CASTGASGGPSDTQYF. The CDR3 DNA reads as TGTGCCAGTACCGGAGCTAGCGGGGGGCCTTCAGATACGCAGTATTTT.

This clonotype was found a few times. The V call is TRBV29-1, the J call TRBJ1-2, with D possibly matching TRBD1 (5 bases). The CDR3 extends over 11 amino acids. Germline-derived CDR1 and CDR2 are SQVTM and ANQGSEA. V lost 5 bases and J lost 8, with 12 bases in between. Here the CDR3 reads CSVKEGVGYTF. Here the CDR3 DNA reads TGCAGCGTTAAGGAAGGGGTAGGCTACACCTTC.

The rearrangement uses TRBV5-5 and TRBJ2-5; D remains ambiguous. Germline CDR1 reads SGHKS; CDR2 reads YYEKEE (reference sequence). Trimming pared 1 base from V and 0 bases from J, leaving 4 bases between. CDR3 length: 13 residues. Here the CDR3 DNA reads TGTGCCAGCAGCTTGTCAGACCAAGAGACCCAGTACTTC. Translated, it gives CASSLSDQETQYF.

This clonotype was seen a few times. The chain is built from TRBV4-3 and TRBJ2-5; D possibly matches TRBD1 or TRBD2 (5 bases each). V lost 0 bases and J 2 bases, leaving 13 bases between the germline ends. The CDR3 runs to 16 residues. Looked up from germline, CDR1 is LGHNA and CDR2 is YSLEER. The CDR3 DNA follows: TGCGCCAGCAGCCAAGAACACCCGGGGCCTCAAGAGACCCAGTACTTC. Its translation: CASSQEHPGPQETQYF.

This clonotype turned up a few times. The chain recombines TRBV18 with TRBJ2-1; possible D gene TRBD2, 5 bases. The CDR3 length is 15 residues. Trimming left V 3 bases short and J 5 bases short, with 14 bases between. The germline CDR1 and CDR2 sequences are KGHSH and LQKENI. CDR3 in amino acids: CASSPGETRDNEQFF. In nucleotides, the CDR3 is TGTGCCAGCTCACCCGGGGAAACAAGGGACAATGAGCAGTTCTTC.

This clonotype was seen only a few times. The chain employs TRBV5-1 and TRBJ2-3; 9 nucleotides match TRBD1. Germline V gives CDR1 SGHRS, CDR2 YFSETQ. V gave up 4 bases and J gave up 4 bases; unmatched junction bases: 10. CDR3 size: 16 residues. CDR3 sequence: CASSPWTGVRADTQYF. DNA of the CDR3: TGCGCCAGCAGCCCGTGGACAGGGGTTAGGGCAGATACGCAGTATTTT.

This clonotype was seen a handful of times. CDR3: CASSLVGTGSNSPLHF. CDR3 DNA sequence: TGCGCCAGCAGCCTGGTGGGGACAGGGTCGAATTCACCCCTCCACTTT. The chain carries TRBV4-1 and TRBJ1-6, with TRBD1 matching 9 bases. Germline V CDR1 and CDR2: MGHRA, YSYEKL. V was clipped by 4 bases and J by 7 bases; unmatched bases: 8. The CDR3 spans 16 residues.

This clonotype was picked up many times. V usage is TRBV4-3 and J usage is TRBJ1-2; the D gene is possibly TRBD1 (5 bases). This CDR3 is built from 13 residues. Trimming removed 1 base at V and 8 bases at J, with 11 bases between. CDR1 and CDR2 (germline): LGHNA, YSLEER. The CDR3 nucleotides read TGCGCCAGCAGCCAAGGACAGTGGGGCGGCTACACCTTC. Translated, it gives CASSQGQWGGYTF.

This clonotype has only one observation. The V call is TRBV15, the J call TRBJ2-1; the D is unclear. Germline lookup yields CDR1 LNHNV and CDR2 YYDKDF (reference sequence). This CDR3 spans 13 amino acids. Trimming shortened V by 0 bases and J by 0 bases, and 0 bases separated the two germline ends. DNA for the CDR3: TGTGCCACCAGCAGAGACTCCTACAATGAGCAGTTCTTC. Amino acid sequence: CATSRDSYNEQFF. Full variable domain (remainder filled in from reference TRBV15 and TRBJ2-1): DAMVIQNPRYQVTQFGKPVTLSCSQTLNHNVMYWYQQKSSQAPKLLFHYYDKDFNNEADTPDNFQSRRPNTSFCFLDIRSPGLGDTAMYLCATSRDSYNEQFFGPGTRLTVL.

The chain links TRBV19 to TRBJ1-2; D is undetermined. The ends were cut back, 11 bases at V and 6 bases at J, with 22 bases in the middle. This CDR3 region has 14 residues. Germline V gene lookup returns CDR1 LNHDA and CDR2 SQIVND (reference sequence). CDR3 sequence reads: CAAATGVTRDGYTF. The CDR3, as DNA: TGTGCCGCCGCGACCGGGGTAACAAGGGATGGCTACACCTTC.

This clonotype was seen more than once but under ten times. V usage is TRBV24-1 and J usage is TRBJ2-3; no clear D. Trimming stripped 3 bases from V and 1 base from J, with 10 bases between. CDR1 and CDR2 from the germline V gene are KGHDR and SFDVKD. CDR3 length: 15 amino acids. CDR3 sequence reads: CATSDPNSGTDTQYF. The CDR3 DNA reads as TGTGCCACCAGTGATCCAAATTCCGGCACAGATACGCAGTATTTT.